The 28 T cell receptor beta chains reported below all come from one sample, sequenced in a study of cytomegalovirus exposure and HLA in healthy donors. The PCR ran on 60 Vbeta and 13 Jbeta primers. Produced via immunoSEQ multiplex PCR; TCRdb's table is partial and in-frame only. Here the sample table reports tens of thousands of clones. Sequencing was done on a sample of PBMCs. Receptors originate from a woman between 25 and 40 years old in good health and CMV-seronegative.

The genes are TRBV25-1 and TRBJ2-7; possibly TRBD1 for D (5 bases). This CDR3 spans 15 amino acids. Deletions cut 6 bases from V and 6 bases from J, with 21 bases between. Germline V gene lookup returns CDR1 MGHDK and CDR2 SYGVNS. The CDR3 bases are TGTGCCAGCAGCGCTCCCGGGTCCCCAAGGGGCGAGCAGTACTTC. Translated, it gives CASSAPGSPRGEQYF.

V usage is TRBV5-1 and J usage is TRBJ2-7; the match to TRBD2 covers 7 bases. Germline CDR1 and CDR2: SGHRS and YFSETQ. This CDR3 contains 14 residues. After removal of 1 base from V and 5 bases from J, the junction contained 6 bases not matched to a gene. CDR3 region: CASSLTAGANEQYF. As DNA, the CDR3 is TGCGCCAGCAGCTTGACTGCGGGAGCGAACGAGCAGTACTTC.

The J gene is TRBJ2-2, the V gene TRBV27, with 9 positions matching TRBD1. The CDR3 runs to 16 residues. The germline V gene encodes CDR1 MNHEY and CDR2 SMNVEV (reference sequence). After removal of 5 bases from V and 0 bases from J, the junction contained 4 bases not matched to a gene. The CDR3 sequence is CASSPRQGANTGELFF. The DNA of the CDR3 is TGTGCCAGCAGTCCCAGACAGGGGGCGAACACCGGGGAGCTGTTTTTT.

The CDR3 is CASSSTVLQETQYF. CDR3 nucleotides: TGTGCCAGCAGCTCGACAGTACTTCAAGAGACCCAGTACTTC. This chain uses TRBV7-9 with TRBJ2-5; TRBD1 might be the D (5 bases). V was cut by 4 bases and J by 2 bases, with 11 bases left in between. CDR1 SEHNR and CDR2 FQNEAQ come from the germline V gene (reference sequence). The CDR3 runs to 14 residues.

The chain joins TRBV9 to TRBJ1-2; 9 positions agree with TRBD1. V lost 4 bases to trimming and J lost 1 base; unmatched junction nucleotides: 5. Germline assignment: CDR1 SGDLS and CDR2 YYNGEE. The length of the CDR3 is 15 residues. CDR3 coding DNA: TGTGCCAGCAGCTCTTCGACAGGGGGTAACTATGGCTACACCTTC. Translating it yields CASSSSTGGNYGYTF.

Notes on this clone: Other DNA sequences within the sample encode an identical CDR3. The CDR3 DNA reads TGCAGCGTTGAATATCGCTTAGCGGTTCAAGAGACCCAGTACTTC. Translating it yields CSVEYRLAVQETQYF. The gene calls are TRBV29-1 and TRBJ2-5, with D maybe TRBD2 (6 bases). Trimming took 2 bases from V and 2 from J, leaving 15 bases between them. The CDR3 extends over 15 amino acids. In germline, CDR1 is SQVTM, CDR2 ANQGSEA.

The chain has TRBV5-5 and TRBJ1-6, with D perhaps TRBD1 (6 bases). V lost 1 base and J lost 7, with 12 bases in between. This CDR3 is 15 amino acids long. Germline V gene lookup returns CDR1 SGHKS and CDR2 YYEKEE (reference sequence). The CDR3 spells CASSLMAGDNSPLHF. In DNA, the CDR3 is TGTGCCAGCAGCTTGATGGCAGGGGACAATTCACCCCTCCACTTT. Together with reference TRBV5-5 and TRBJ1-6, the CDR3 gives the full variable domain: DAGVTQSPTHLIKTRGQQVTLRCSPISGHKSVSWYQQVLGQGPQFIFQYYEKEERGRGNFPDRFSARQFPNYSSELNVNALLLGDSALYLCASSLMAGDNSPLHFGNGTRLTVT.

The chain combines TRBV4-1 with TRBJ2-7, with 7 bases that match TRBD1. Per germline, CDR1 MGHRA and CDR2 YSYEKL. This CDR3 has 16 amino acids. V lost 4 bases, J lost 4 bases, and 13 bases stayed unmatched. The CDR3 DNA reads TGCGCCAGCAGCCCGTCCCGGGAAAGGGGGCCTTACGAGCAGTACTTC. Protein product: CASSPSRERGPYEQYF.

This chain connects TRBV6-4 to TRBJ2-1, with a possible D match to TRBD2 (7 bases). Germline loops: CDR1 MRHNA, CDR2 SNTAGT. V dropped 2 bases and J dropped 6 bases, with 14 bases sitting between them. CDR3 size: 15 residues. DNA of the CDR3: TGTGCCAGCAGTGACGGGTCAGGGGAGGGCAATGAGCAGTTCTTC. Protein: CASSDGSGEGNEQFF.

The J gene is TRBJ1-4, the V gene TRBV6-5, with TRBD1 matching 7 bases. The CDR3 is 14 amino acids. In germline, CDR1 is MNHEY, CDR2 SVGAGI. V lost 6 bases, J lost 7 bases, and 8 bases stayed unmatched. The CDR3 protein is CASRSGTDGEKLFF. The CDR3 DNA reads as TGTGCCAGCAGGTCCGGGACAGATGGTGAAAAACTGTTTTTT.

This sequence joins TRBV7-8 and TRBJ1-1; D gene uncertain. The CDR3 totals 13 residues. The V end was cut by 8 bases, the J end by 8 bases, with 18 bases between. Germline V lookup: CDR1 SGHVS, CDR2 FQNEAQ. In nucleotides, the CDR3 is TGTGCCAGCGGATCTGGAGTCAGACCCGAAGCTTTCTTT. Protein product: CASGSGVRPEAFF.

The rearrangement uses TRBV10-1 and TRBJ1-1, with D unresolved. CDR3 length: 14 amino acids. CDR1 WNHNN and CDR2 SYGVQD come from the germline V gene (reference sequence). Deletions cut 9 bases from V and 3 bases from J, with 17 bases between. CDR3 region: CASRGKWAYTEAFF. The CDR3 coding sequence is TGCGCCAGTCGAGGGAAATGGGCCTACACTGAAGCTTTCTTT.

This chain uses TRBV11-2 with TRBJ1-1, with D uncertain. Per germline, CDR1 SGHAT and CDR2 FQNNGV. The CDR3 contains 15 residues. The germline V and J ends were trimmed by 3 bases and 5 bases, with 16 bases remaining between them. CDR3 DNA sequence: TGTGCCAGCAGCTTTCATGGAGGCGGGAATACTGAAGCTTTCTTT. Translated, it gives CASSFHGGGNTEAFF.

The rearrangement joins TRBV7-9 to TRBJ1-1; D is uncertain. CDR1 and CDR2 (germline): SEHNR, FQNEAQ (reference sequence). V was clipped by 1 base and J by 10 bases, with 7 bases between them. The CDR3 contains 11 residues. The CDR3 sequence is CASSLEAGAFF. The CDR3 bases are TGTGCCAGCAGCTTAGAGGCGGGAGCTTTCTTT.

V and J are TRBV30 and TRBJ1-3; tentative D call: TRBD1 (6 bases). CDR3 length: 14 residues. CDR1 is GTSNPN, CDR2 SVGIG, per germline (reference sequence). V gave up 8 bases and J gave up 0 bases, with 14 bases separating them. CDR3 residues: CARLDSFSGNTIYF. Here the CDR3 DNA reads TGTGCCCGACTGGACAGTTTCTCTGGAAACACCATATATTTT.

In the case of this clone: Other DNA sequences within the sample encode an identical CDR3. V gene TRBV6-4 combines with J gene TRBJ2-3, with D perhaps TRBD2 (5 bases). CDR1 and CDR2 from the germline V gene are MRHNA and SNTAGT. The V end lost 0 bases, the J end lost 1 base, and 5 bases lay between the germline ends. The CDR3 sequence is 14 residues long. CDR3 coding DNA: TGTGCCAGCAGTGACTCCGGGGGCACAGATACGCAGTATTTT. It is translated as CASSDSGGTDTQYF.

This chain links TRBV20-1 with TRBJ2-1; 7 nucleotides match TRBD1. The CDR3 consists of 11 residues. Germline trimming cut 5 bases from V and 15 bases from J; bases unmatched to any gene: 10. Germline V gene data show CDR1 as DFQATT and CDR2 as SNEGSKA (reference sequence). CDR3 bases: TGCAGTGCTGAAGACCGGGACAGAAGGTTCTTC. Amino acid sequence: CSAEDRDRRFF.

The rearrangement uses TRBV4-2 and TRBJ2-7; 11 nucleotides agree with TRBD2. V trimming: 0 bases; J trimming: 3 bases; junction bases outside the gene matches: 4. Germline assignment: CDR1 LGHNA and CDR2 YNFKEQ. The CDR3 runs to 16 residues. The CDR3 sequence is CASSQDSGGAVYEQYF. The CDR3, as DNA: TGTGCCAGCAGCCAAGATAGCGGGGGGGCAGTCTACGAGCAGTACTTC.

The genes are TRBV2 and TRBJ1-2; the D is unclear. The length of the CDR3 is 12 residues. V was cut by 6 bases and J by 8 bases, with 13 bases left in between. Germline V CDR1 and CDR2: SNHLY, FYNNEI. DNA for the CDR3: TGTGCCAGCAGCGCCTCGACTGAGGGCTACACCTTC. Protein product: CASSASTEGYTF.

The V call is TRBV19, the J call TRBJ2-3; TRBD1 might be the D (6 bases). Germline CDR1 is LNHDA and CDR2 is SQIVND (reference sequence). CDR3 length equals 15 residues. Trimming shortened V by 3 bases and J by 3 bases, and 13 bases separated the two germline ends. The CDR3 sequence: CASSIRDKVTDTQYF. The CDR3 DNA follows: TGTGCCAGTAGTATCCGGGACAAGGTTACAGATACGCAGTATTTT.

The chain uses TRBV4-2 and TRBJ1-6, with TRBD1 as a possible D gene (5 bases). This CDR3 region has 18 residues. Germline CDR1 LGHNA, CDR2 YNFKEQ. The V gene lost 4 bases and the J gene lost 0 bases, with 16 bases spanning the gap. The CDR3 DNA reads as TGTGCCAGCAGCCGCGGGACGGATGGGAGCTCCTATAATTCACCCCTCCACTTT. Translating it yields CASSRGTDGSSYNSPLHF.

V gene TRBV4-1 combines with J gene TRBJ2-4, with D maybe TRBD1 (6 bases). V gave up 4 bases and J gave up 1 base, with 14 bases separating them. CDR1 and CDR2 (germline): MGHRA, YSYEKL. This CDR3 region has 16 residues. The CDR3, as DNA: TGCGCCAGCAGCCGAGGACAGACAGAGGCCAAAAACATTCAGTACTTC. Its protein is CASSRGQTEAKNIQYF.

The chain links TRBV6-1 to TRBJ2-5; D unclear. V lost 4 bases, J lost 4 bases, and 7 bases lay in between. Germline loops: CDR1 MNHNS, CDR2 SASEGT. The CDR3 consists of 12 residues. The CDR3 loop is CASSANGETQYF. DNA of the CDR3: TGTGCCAGCAGTGCTAACGGAGAGACCCAGTACTTC.

This chain joins TRBV4-1 and TRBJ1-5; D remains unclear. Trimming removed 0 bases from V and 7 bases from J, with 13 bases in between. Germline V gene data show CDR1 as MGHRA and CDR2 as YSYEKL. This CDR3 spans 15 amino acids. CDR3 region: CASSQDSPGSQPQHF. In DNA, the CDR3 is TGCGCCAGCAGCCAAGACAGCCCGGGATCCCAGCCCCAGCATTTT.

The chain carries TRBV7-2 and TRBJ2-5, with TRBD2 matching over 10 bases. This CDR3 comprises 15 residues. V lost 2 bases to trimming and J lost 1 base; unmatched junction nucleotides: 1. Germline-derived CDR1 and CDR2 are SGHTA and FQGNSA. CDR3 protein: CASSLQRGGQETQYF. The CDR3 coding sequence is TGTGCCAGCAGCTTACAGCGGGGGGGCCAAGAGACCCAGTACTTC.

This rearrangement joins TRBV7-3 to TRBJ1-6; TRBD1 matches at 9 bases. V lost 6 bases to trimming and J lost 10 bases; unmatched junction nucleotides: 13. CDR1 and CDR2 from the germline V gene are SGHTA and FQGTGA. This CDR3 is built from 16 residues. CDR3 sequence: CASSPGGGQGGSPLHF. Written as DNA, the CDR3 is TGTGCCAGCAGTCCAGGGGGGGGACAGGGCGGCTCACCCCTCCACTTT. The variable domain in full, with the rest retrieved from reference TRBV7-3 and TRBJ1-6, is GAGVSQTPSNKVTEKGKYVELRCDPISGHTALYWYRQSLGQGPEFLIYFQGTGAADDSGLPNDRFFAVRPEGSVSTLKIQRTERGDSAVYLCASSPGGGQGGSPLHFGNGTRLTVT.

As DNA, the CDR3 is TGTGCCAGCAGTGACCCTCAGAAAACCTCAAGATCCCTCCACTTT. Protein sequence: CASSDPQKTSRSLHF. V usage is TRBV25-1 and J usage is TRBJ1-6, with unresolved D. This CDR3 spans 15 amino acids. CDR1 is MGHDK, CDR2 SYGVNS, per germline. The V end lost 3 bases, the J end lost 14 bases, and 20 bases lay between the germline ends.

CDR3 region: CASSGWPGGSVGTQYF. Written as DNA, the CDR3 is TGTGCCAGCAGCGGATGGCCAGGGGGTAGCGTCGGTACGCAGTATTTT. The V gene is TRBV9, the J gene TRBJ2-3; 7 bases are shared with TRBD1. This CDR3 is built from 16 residues. The V gene's germline CDR1 is SGDLS and CDR2 YYNGEE. V was pared by 3 bases and J by 8 bases, with 15 bases of the junction left unmatched. Full variable domain (remainder filled in from reference TRBV9 and TRBJ2-3): DSGVTQTPKHLITATGQRVTLRCSPRSGDLSVYWYQQSLDQGLQFLIQYYNGEERAKGNILERFSAQQFPDLHSELNLSSLELGDSALYFCASSGWPGGSVGTQYFGPGTRLTVL.